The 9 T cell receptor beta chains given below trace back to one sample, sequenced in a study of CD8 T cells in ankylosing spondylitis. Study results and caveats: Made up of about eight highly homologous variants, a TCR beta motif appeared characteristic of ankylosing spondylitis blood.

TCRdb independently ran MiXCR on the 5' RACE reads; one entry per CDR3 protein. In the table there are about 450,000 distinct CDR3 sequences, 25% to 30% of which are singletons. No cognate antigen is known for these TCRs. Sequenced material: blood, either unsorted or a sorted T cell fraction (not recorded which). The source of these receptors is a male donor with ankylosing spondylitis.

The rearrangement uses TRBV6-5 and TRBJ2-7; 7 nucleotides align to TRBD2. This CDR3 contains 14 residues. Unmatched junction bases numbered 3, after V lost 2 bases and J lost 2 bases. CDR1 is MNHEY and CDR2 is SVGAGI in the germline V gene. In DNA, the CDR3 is TGTGCCAGCAGTTACGCTAGCGGAGCCTACGAGCAGTACTTC. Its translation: CASSYASGAYEQYF.

The CDR3: CSVVQGGAGEQYF. The CDR3, as DNA: TGCAGCGTTGTCCAGGGGGGAGCGGGCGAGCAGTACTTC. This chain connects TRBV29-1 to TRBJ2-7, with a tentative D call TRBD1 (7 bases). This CDR3 comprises 13 residues. From germline, CDR1 is SQVTM and CDR2 ANQGSEA. Trimming pared 4 bases from V and 6 bases from J, leaving 16 bases between.

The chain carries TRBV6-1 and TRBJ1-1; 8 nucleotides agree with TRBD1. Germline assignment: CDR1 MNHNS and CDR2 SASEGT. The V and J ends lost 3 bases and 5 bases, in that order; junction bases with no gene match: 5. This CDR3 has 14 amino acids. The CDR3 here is CASSEFRGRTEAFF. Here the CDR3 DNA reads TGTGCCAGCAGTGAGTTCAGGGGGCGGACTGAAGCTTTCTTT.

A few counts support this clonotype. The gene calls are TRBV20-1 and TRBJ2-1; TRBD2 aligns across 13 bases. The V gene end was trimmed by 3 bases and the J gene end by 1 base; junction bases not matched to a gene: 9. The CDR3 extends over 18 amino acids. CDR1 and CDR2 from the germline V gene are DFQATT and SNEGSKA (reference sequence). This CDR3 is CSASTTSGRPTSYNEQFF. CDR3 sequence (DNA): TGCAGTGCTAGCACGACTAGCGGGAGGCCTACTTCCTACAATGAGCAGTTCTTC.

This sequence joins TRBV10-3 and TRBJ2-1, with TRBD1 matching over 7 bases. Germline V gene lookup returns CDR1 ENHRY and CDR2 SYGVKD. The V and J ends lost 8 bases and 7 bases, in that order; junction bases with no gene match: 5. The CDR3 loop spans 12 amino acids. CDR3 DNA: TGTGCCATCGCACAGGGGATGAATGAGCAGTTCTTC. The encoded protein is CAIAQGMNEQFF.

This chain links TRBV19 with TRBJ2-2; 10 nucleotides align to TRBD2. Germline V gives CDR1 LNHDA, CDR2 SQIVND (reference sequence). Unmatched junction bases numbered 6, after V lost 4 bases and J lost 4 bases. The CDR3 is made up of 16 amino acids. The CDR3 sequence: CASSTRTSGSTGELFF. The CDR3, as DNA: TGTGCCAGTAGTACCCGGACTAGCGGCAGCACCGGGGAGCTGTTTTTT.

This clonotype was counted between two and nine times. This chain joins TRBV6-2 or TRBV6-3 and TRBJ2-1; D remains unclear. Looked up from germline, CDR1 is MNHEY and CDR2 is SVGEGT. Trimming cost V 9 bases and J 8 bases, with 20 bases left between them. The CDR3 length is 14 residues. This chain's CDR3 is CASRSTDRAYEQFF. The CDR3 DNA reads TGTGCCAGTAGATCCACTGACCGGGCATATGAGCAGTTCTTC.

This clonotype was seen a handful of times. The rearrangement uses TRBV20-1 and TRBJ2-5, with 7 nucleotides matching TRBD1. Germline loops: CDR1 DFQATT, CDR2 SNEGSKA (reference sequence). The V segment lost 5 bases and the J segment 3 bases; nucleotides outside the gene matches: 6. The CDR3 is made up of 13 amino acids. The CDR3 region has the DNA TGCAGTGCTTTACAGGGGCGTGAAGAGACCCAGTACTTC. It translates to CSALQGREETQYF.

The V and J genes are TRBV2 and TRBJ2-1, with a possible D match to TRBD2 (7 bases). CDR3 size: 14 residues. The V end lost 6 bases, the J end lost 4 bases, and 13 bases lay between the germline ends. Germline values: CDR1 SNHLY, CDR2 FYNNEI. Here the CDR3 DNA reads TGTGCCAGCAGCCCGGGGGGCGGGTACAATGAGCAGTTCTTC. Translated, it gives CASSPGGGYNEQFF. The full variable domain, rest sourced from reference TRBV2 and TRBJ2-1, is EPEVTQTPSHQVTQMGQEVILRCVPISNHLYFYWYRQILGQKVEFLVSFYNNEISEKSEIFDDQFSVERPDGSNFTLKIRSTKLEDSAMYFCASSPGGGYNEQFFGPGTRLTVL.